Below, 30 T cell receptor beta chains from the same sample are listed, as sequenced in a study of T cell clusters in autoimmune cytopenias. Some 38,000 genome equivalents of blood DNA were amplified for TRB. Multiplex touch-down PCR amplified TRB using TRB-A and TRB-B pools in one tube. TCRdb reprocessed the multiplex PCR reads, keeping one entry per CDR3 protein, no DNA. This sample contains around 7,000 distinct CDR3 sequences. The sample was peripheral blood. These receptors all come from a human donor with an autoimmune cytopenia or autoimmune hepatitis (not recorded which).

This clonotype shows up as medium-sized by frequency. The chain uses TRBV7-9 and TRBJ1-2. CDR1 is SEHNR, CDR2 FQNEAQ, per germline (reference sequence). The CDR3 runs to 16 residues. The CDR3 sequence: CASSLDKARSNYGYTF.

V gene TRBV5-1 combines with J gene TRBJ1-3; lacking DNA, the TRBD1 call made by TCRdb goes unchecked. Germline V lookup: CDR1 SGHRS, CDR2 YFSETQ. CDR3 length: 17 residues. This CDR3 reads CASSLGSSGDSGNTIYF.

The chain carries TRBV5-1 and TRBJ2-1; TCRdb picks TRBD1, but there is no DNA to check that call. Per germline, CDR1 SGHRS and CDR2 YFSETQ. The CDR3 contains 16 residues. The CDR3 sequence: CASSFNTPDRDNEQFF.

The chain employs TRBV12-3 or TRBV12-4 and TRBJ2-7; TCRdb calls TRBD1, which cannot be checked without DNA. The CDR3 runs to 14 residues. This CDR3 reads CASSRQRVSYEQYF.

The V gene is TRBV7-9, the J gene TRBJ1-6; TCRdb indicates TRBD1, and absent DNA this call remains unverified. This CDR3 contains 15 residues. CDR1 SEHNR and CDR2 FQNEAQ come from the germline V gene (reference sequence). CDR3: CARSFRQGAGSPLHF.

By frequency, this clonotype is medium-sized. V usage is TRBV6-6 and J usage is TRBJ2-7; there is no DNA to check the TCRdb D call of TRBD1. The CDR3 consists of 13 residues. Germline lookup yields CDR1 MNHNY and CDR2 SVGAGI (reference sequence). The CDR3 sequence is CASTRGGSYEQYF.

Measured by frequency, this clonotype is medium-sized. This CDR3 is CSASGDRTGGSYEQYF. The chain combines TRBV20-1 with TRBJ2-7; TCRdb proposes TRBD1, but this gene call is untestable without DNA. Germline lookup yields CDR1 DFQATT and CDR2 SNEGSKA (reference sequence). The CDR3 is 16 amino acids.

The J gene is TRBJ2-3, the V gene TRBV4-1; TCRdb reports TRBD1, a call that lacks DNA to check it against. The CDR3 contains 14 residues. Germline assignment: CDR1 MGHRA and CDR2 YSYEKL. CDR3 sequence reads: CASSLRTGWDTQYF.

The rearrangement links TRBV6-9 to TRBJ2-3. The CDR3 has 14 amino acids. Germline CDR1 reads MNHGY; CDR2 reads SVAAGI. The CDR3 loop reads CASSYTSDKNTQYF.

Frequency places this clonotype as medium-sized. V gene TRBV20-1 combines with J gene TRBJ2-5. Germline CDR1 reads DFQATT; CDR2 reads SNEGSKA (reference sequence). This CDR3 region has 13 residues. The chain's CDR3 is CSARAQYQETQYF.

The J gene is TRBJ1-6, the V gene TRBV5-6. CDR3 size: 14 residues. Germline loops: CDR1 SGHDT, CDR2 YYEEEE. CDR3 loop: CASSLGQTNSPLHF. Full variable domain (outside the CDR3, taken from reference TRBV5-6 and TRBJ1-6): DAGVTQSPTHLIKTRGQQVTLRCSPKSGHDTVSWYQQALGQGPQFIFQYYEEEERQRGNFPDRFSGHQFPNYSSELNVNALLLGDSALYLCASSLGQTNSPLHFGNGTRLTVT.

The V gene is TRBV20-1, the J gene TRBJ1-1. The CDR3 length is 12 residues. The germline V gene has CDR1 DFQATT and CDR2 SNEGSKA (reference sequence). CDR3 loop: CSARGRRFEAFF.

The rearrangement uses TRBV3-1 and TRBJ2-3; TCRdb indicates TRBD1, and absent DNA this call remains unverified. Germline assignment: CDR1 LGHDT and CDR2 YNNKEL (reference sequence). The CDR3 sequence is 16 residues long. This CDR3 reads CASSQGRGSGTDTQYF.

The chain is built from TRBV20-1 and TRBJ2-2; TCRdb indicates TRBD1, and absent DNA this call remains unverified. The CDR3 extends over 14 amino acids. In germline, CDR1 is DFQATT, CDR2 SNEGSKA (reference sequence). This chain's CDR3 is CSAKDRVNTGELFF.

The chain uses TRBV18 and TRBJ2-7. This CDR3 contains 12 residues. Germline values: CDR1 KGHSH, CDR2 LQKENI. CDR3 protein: CASSPSTYEQYF.

In terms of frequency, this clonotype is medium-sized. The V and J genes are TRBV6-1 and TRBJ1-5. The CDR3 runs 14 residues. Germline loops: CDR1 MNHNS, CDR2 SASEGT. The CDR3: CASSEQDANQPQHF.

Measured by frequency, this clonotype is medium-sized. The chain joins TRBV6-1 to TRBJ1-2; TCRdb's D call of TRBD1 is untestable without DNA. Per the germline V gene, CDR1 is MNHNS and CDR2 is SASEGT. CDR3 size: 13 residues. CDR3 region: CASSERRVPGYTF.

This clonotype registers medium-sized by frequency. V and J are TRBV30 and TRBJ1-1; TCRdb returns TRBD1, unconfirmable since there is no DNA. Germline CDR1 is GTSNPN and CDR2 is SVGIG (reference sequence). The CDR3 extends over 14 amino acids. CDR3 amino acids: CARTDAPMNTEAFF.

In terms of frequency, this clonotype is medium-sized. The CDR3 protein is CASSPGLYGYTF. The chain uses TRBV12-3 or TRBV12-4 and TRBJ1-2. This CDR3 has 12 amino acids.

The chain couples TRBV25-1 to TRBJ2-6; TCRdb lists TRBD1, though no DNA is available to test this call. The CDR3 is 15 amino acids. The V gene's germline CDR1 is MGHDK and CDR2 SYGVNS. CDR3 in amino acids: CASSATGTGANVLTF.

V and J are TRBV11-2 and TRBJ1-5; TCRdb calls TRBD1, which cannot be checked without DNA. This CDR3 contains 16 residues. Germline lookup yields CDR1 SGHAT and CDR2 FQNNGV. This CDR3 reads CASSLSLQGGNQPQHF.

The V gene is TRBV15, the J gene TRBJ2-4; TCRdb gives TRBD1 as the D gene, but with no DNA this cannot be confirmed. CDR3 length equals 16 residues. Germline lookup yields CDR1 LNHNV and CDR2 YYDKDF (reference sequence). CDR3 loop: CATSRLQGAAKNIQYF.

Considering frequency, this clonotype is medium-sized (0.01 to 0.1%). The chain joins TRBV11-2 to TRBJ1-3. Looked up from germline, CDR1 is SGHAT and CDR2 is FQNNGV. CDR3 size: 13 residues. The chain's CDR3 is CASRFYSGNTIYF.

The chain employs TRBV5-3 and TRBJ2-1; TCRdb proposes TRBD1, but this gene call is untestable without DNA. TRBV5-3 is identified as an open reading frame with a role that is uncertain. This CDR3 is 13 amino acids long. This CDR3 is CARSKDRDYEQFF.

The chain carries TRBV6-6 and TRBJ1-4; the TCRdb D gene call, TRBD1, has no DNA to confirm it. Germline V CDR1 and CDR2: MNHNY, SVGAGI (reference sequence). The CDR3 covers 14 residues. The CDR3: CASRSQGATEKLFF.

The CDR3 sequence is CSARERWGFGANVLTF. V usage is TRBV20-1 and J usage is TRBJ2-6; TCRdb selects TRBD1, and the lack of DNA leaves this call unchecked. CDR3 length equals 16 residues. Germline values: CDR1 DFQATT, CDR2 SNEGSKA (reference sequence).

This clonotype is labeled medium-sized (0.01 to 0.1%) based on frequency. This sequence joins TRBV7-9 and TRBJ2-1; the D gene TCRdb calls, TRBD1, cannot be checked with no DNA. Germline lookup yields CDR1 SEHNR and CDR2 FQNEAQ (reference sequence). The CDR3 extends over 15 amino acids. CDR3 sequence reads: CASSLGGEGYNEQFF. The full variable domain, with the rest looked up from reference TRBV7-9 and TRBJ2-1, is DTGVSQNPRHKITKRGQNVTFRCDPISEHNRLYWYRQTLGQGPEFLTYFQNEAQLEKSRLLSDRFSAERPKGSFSTLEIQRTEQGDSAMYLCASSLGGEGYNEQFFGPGTRLTVL.

The rearrangement uses TRBV18 and TRBJ2-6; TCRdb reports TRBD2, a call that lacks DNA to check it against. Germline V gene data show CDR1 as KGHSH and CDR2 as LQKENI. The CDR3 contains 17 residues. CDR3 sequence reads: CASSQRDSGSGANVLTF.

By frequency, this clonotype registers medium-sized. The chain joins TRBV11-2 to TRBJ2-7; as DNA is missing, the TRBD2 call by TCRdb cannot be tested. CDR3 length: 12 amino acids. The V gene's germline CDR1 is SGHAT and CDR2 FQNNGV. The CDR3 is CASSLEVGREYF.

The CDR3 sequence: CASSPQDAAGTGELFF. The V call is TRBV18, the J call TRBJ2-2; TCRdb indicates TRBD2, and absent DNA this call remains unverified. CDR1 is KGHSH, CDR2 LQKENI, per germline. The CDR3 length is 16 residues.